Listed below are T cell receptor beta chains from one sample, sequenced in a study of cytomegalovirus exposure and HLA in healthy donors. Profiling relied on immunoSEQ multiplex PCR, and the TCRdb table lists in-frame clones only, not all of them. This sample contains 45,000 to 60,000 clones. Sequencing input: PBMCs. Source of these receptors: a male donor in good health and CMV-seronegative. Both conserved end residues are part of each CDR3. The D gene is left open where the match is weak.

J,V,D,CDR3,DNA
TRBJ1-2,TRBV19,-,CASSIDLPGIYGYTF,TGTGCCAGTAGTATAGATCTCCCGGGGATCTATGGCTACACCTTC
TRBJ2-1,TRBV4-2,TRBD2,CASSSGTSVVGEQFF,TGTGCCAGCAGCTCCGGGACTAGCGTGGTCGGTGAGCAGTTCTTC
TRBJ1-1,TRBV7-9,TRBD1,CASSFPTGGLNTEAFF,TGTGCCAGCAGCTTCCCGACAGGGGGCCTGAACACTGAAGCTTTCTTT
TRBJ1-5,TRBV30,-,CAWPGNQPQHF,TGTGCCTGGCCAGGAAATCAGCCCCAGCATTTT
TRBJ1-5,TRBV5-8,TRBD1,CASSPGQGMGPDQPQHF,TGTGCCAGCAGCCCAGGACAGGGAATGGGGCCAGATCAGCCCCAGCATTTT
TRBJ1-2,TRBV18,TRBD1,CASSPARQGPGYTF,TGTGCCAGCTCACCAGCCAGACAGGGTCCTGGCTACACCTTC
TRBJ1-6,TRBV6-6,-,CASSYSRRIYNSPLHF,TGTGCCAGCAGTTACTCGAGGCGGATTTATAATTCACCCCTCCACTTT
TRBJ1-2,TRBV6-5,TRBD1,CASSLSTGERGYTF,TGTGCCAGCAGCTTATCTACAGGGGAGAGAGGCTACACCTTC
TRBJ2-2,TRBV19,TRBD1,CASSVPTGGVPTGELFF,TGTGCCAGTAGTGTACCGACAGGGGGCGTCCCCACCGGGGAGCTGTTTTTT
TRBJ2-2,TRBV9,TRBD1,CASSPDRPYTNTGELFF,TGTGCCAGCAGCCCGGACAGGCCATACACGAACACCGGGGAGCTGTTTTTT
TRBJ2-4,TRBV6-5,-,CASSLGAGQYF,TGTGCCAGCAGCCTCGGAGCGGGTCAGTACTTC
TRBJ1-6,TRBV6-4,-,CASSEEQGSPLHF,TGTGCCAGCAGTGAGGAACAGGGATCACCCCTCCACTTT
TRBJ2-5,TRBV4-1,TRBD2,CASSQKGASGGQETQYF,TGCGCCAGCAGCCAAAAGGGAGCTAGCGGGGGCCAAGAGACCCAGTACTTC
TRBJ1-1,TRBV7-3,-,CASSLDRGTEAFF,TGTGCCAGCAGCCTTGACCGAGGAACTGAAGCTTTCTTT
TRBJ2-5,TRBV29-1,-,CSVEPTAGAETQYF,TGCAGCGTTGAACCCACGGCGGGGGCGGAGACCCAGTACTTC
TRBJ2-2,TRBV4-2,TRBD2,CASSRRGGENTGELFF,TGTGCCAGCAGCCGAAGGGGAGGGGAGAACACCGGGGAGCTGTTTTTT
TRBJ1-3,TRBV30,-,CAWSVRGDSSGNTIYF,TGTGCCTGGAGTGTACGGGGGGACTCCTCTGGAAACACCATATATTTT